One and the same sample provided the 10 T cell receptor beta chains below, sequenced in a study of T cells after posttransplantation cyclophosphamide. Produced via immunoSEQ multiplex PCR; TCRdb's table is partial and in-frame only. The repertoire holds around 12,000 clones, roughly 1.9% seen once, with 15% to 19% in the top ten. Cyclophosphamide on days +3 and +4 followed busulfan-fludarabine conditioning and a marrow graft. Sample: PBMCs, taken after allogeneic stem cell transplant with posttransplant cyclophosphamide. The origin of the receptors is a young adult male patient who received an allogeneic stem cell transplant from a related donor, was CMV-positive, and had no GVHD. Some T cells may be the graft donor's.

This clone was seen only a few times. The chain is built from TRBV5-6 and TRBJ1-5, with a possible D match to TRBD1 (6 bases). Trimming cost V 3 bases and J 6 bases, with 13 bases left between them. Germline V gene sequence: CDR1 SGHDT, CDR2 YYEEEE. The CDR3 extends over 14 amino acids. For the CDR3, the DNA is TGTGCCAGCAGCTGGCAGGGGTGGGGTCAGCCCCAGCATTTT. This encodes CASSWQGWGQPQHF.

This clone was seen a handful of times. The chain couples TRBV2 to TRBJ2-3, with unresolved D. This CDR3 has 15 residues. Germline CDR1 and CDR2: SNHLY and FYNNEI. Trimming pared 4 bases from V and 2 bases from J, leaving 13 bases between. Here the CDR3 DNA reads TGTGCCAGCAGTGTTCATGAACTCCCCACAGATACGCAGTATTTT. Amino acids: CASSVHELPTDTQYF.

The CDR3 nucleotides are TGTGCCAGCAGCGCCACAGGGGGCAATGAGCAGTTCTTC. This codes for CASSATGGNEQFF. The V call is TRBV7-9, the J call TRBJ2-1, with 8 bases that match TRBD1. The V and J ends lost 5 bases and 6 bases, in that order; junction bases with no gene match: 3. CDR3 length: 13 residues. Germline V gene data show CDR1 as SEHNR and CDR2 as FQNEAQ (reference sequence).

This clone was counted a few times. The chain links TRBV18 to TRBJ1-1; D is ambiguous. The CDR3 is 16 amino acids. Trimming pared 6 bases from V and 3 bases from J, leaving 20 bases between. In germline, CDR1 is KGHSH, CDR2 LQKENI. CDR3 sequence reads: CASSLARQMTYTEAFF. The CDR3 DNA follows: TGTGCCAGCTCCCTGGCCAGGCAGATGACATACACTGAAGCTTTCTTT.

Only a few counts were recorded for this clone. The chain links TRBV28 to TRBJ2-1; TRBD1 might be the D (6 bases). The germline V gene encodes CDR1 MDHEN and CDR2 SYDVKM. Trimming removed 1 base at V and 8 bases at J, with 15 bases between. CDR3 length: 15 residues. DNA of the CDR3: TGTGCCAGCAGTTTATCCGACTTTGGGGGCCATGAGCAGTTCTTC. Protein product: CASSLSDFGGHEQFF. Drawing the rest from reference TRBV28 and TRBJ2-1, the complete variable domain is DVKVTQSSRYLVKRTGEKVFLECVQDMDHENMFWYRQDPGLGLRLIYFSYDVKMKEKGDIPEGYSVSREKKERFSLILESASTNQTSMYLCASSLSDFGGHEQFFGPGTRLTVL.

This clone showed up just a few times. The chain has TRBV27 and TRBJ2-3; TRBD1 aligns across 9 bases. CDR1 is MNHEY and CDR2 is SMNVEV in the germline V gene (reference sequence). This CDR3 region has 18 residues. After removal of 3 bases from V and 2 bases from J, the junction contained 12 bases not matched to a gene. The CDR3 loop is CASSFGPPGQGITDTQYF. The CDR3 DNA reads as TGTGCCAGCAGTTTTGGACCCCCGGGACAGGGCATCACAGATACGCAGTATTTT.

This clone was recorded a few times. The chain employs TRBV29-1 and TRBJ2-3, with 8 bases matching TRBD1. Germline CDR1 is SQVTM and CDR2 is ANQGSEA. The CDR3 contains 15 residues. V trimming: 5 bases; J trimming: 1 base; junction bases outside the gene matches: 8. CDR3: CSVRGQGGGTDTQYF. In DNA, the CDR3 is TGCAGCGTTCGTGGACAGGGAGGCGGCACAGATACGCAGTATTTT.

V and J are TRBV19 and TRBJ1-1; D is ambiguous. This CDR3 is 13 amino acids long. The germline CDR1 and CDR2 sequences are LNHDA and SQIVND (reference sequence). V was cut by 1 base and J by 1 base, with 4 bases left in between. CDR3 amino acids: CASSIGRNTEAFF. Written as DNA, the CDR3 is TGTGCCAGTAGTATAGGCAGGAACACTGAAGCTTTCTTT.

This clone has just a few counts. This chain joins TRBV6-1 and TRBJ1-5; D is unclear. CDR1 MNHNS and CDR2 SASEGT come from the germline V gene. The CDR3 consists of 13 residues. V lost 10 bases, J lost 6 bases, and 16 bases lay in between. DNA of the CDR3: TGTGCCACGCTCAGATTCGGGAGTCAGCCCCAGCATTTT. Its translation is CATLRFGSQPQHF.

V is TRBV6-1 and J is TRBJ1-5, with a tentative D call TRBD1 (5 bases). The V gene's germline CDR1 is MNHNS and CDR2 SASEGT. V gave up 2 bases and J gave up 6 bases, with 14 bases separating them. The length of the CDR3 is 15 residues. The CDR3 DNA sequence: TGTGCCAGCAGTGAATTCTGGGACGGGGGTCAGCCCCAGCATTTT. The encoded protein is CASSEFWDGGQPQHF.